This T cell receptor (beta chain) was identified in a study of blood T cell repertoires in COVID-19. Here immunoSEQ multiplex PCR was the method, and the copy in TCRdb shows in-frame clones only, minus some. Among roughly 200,000 clones listed, 70% to 90% were seen once. The germline gives CDR1 SGDLS, CDR2 YYNGEE. J lost 3 bases, V lost 5 bases, and 2 bases had no gene match. The CDR3 runs 14 residues. This clone appeared a single time. The gene calls are TRBV9 and TRBJ2-2; 9 positions match TRBD1. The TCR sequence derives from a woman in her thirties or forties with acute COVID-19. Sequencing was done on a sample of PBMCs or T cells enriched from blood (not recorded which). CDR3: CASRGQGDTGELFF. CDR3 DNA sequence: TGTGCCAGCAGGGGACAGGGCGACACCGGGGAGCTGTTTTTT.